The rows below give T cell receptor beta chains drawn from one sample of a study of blood T cell repertoires in COVID-19. Here immunoSEQ multiplex PCR was the method, and the copy in TCRdb shows in-frame clones only, minus some. The sample shows approximately 170,000 clones, around nine tenths of them seen only once. The sequenced sample was peripheral blood. Receptor source: a man between 65 and 85 years old with acute or convalescent COVID-19. Each CDR3 is given with its conserved first and last residue. Each record gives: clone size, J gene, D gene, V gene, CDR3 DNA, CDR3 protein. A D gene is named only where the DNA matches it firmly. Size values are once, few and many counts, or a class for expanded clones, and some rows have none.

NA TRBJ1-1 TRBD1 TRBV24-1 TGTGCCACCAGTGATTTTGGGCCAGGGGGGAACACTGAAGCTTTCTTT CATSDFGPGGNTEAFF
NA TRBJ2-6 NA TRBV5-1 TGCGCCAGCAGCTTACAGGGAAACCCTGGGGCCAACGTCCTGACTTTC CASSLQGNPGANVLTF
NA TRBJ1-3 NA TRBV14 TGTGCCAGCAGCCATCCCAGTGGAAACACCATATATTTT CASSHPSGNTIYF
NA TRBJ1-1 NA TRBV28 TGTGCCAGCAGTTCGAGGGGGAGTACTGAAGCTTTCTTT CASSSRGSTEAFF
NA TRBJ1-4 TRBD1 TRBV19 TGTGCCAGTAGTACCCAGGGACAGGGAACTAATCTGTTTTTT CASSTQGQGTNLFF
NA TRBJ1-5 NA TRBV21-1 TGTGCCAGCAGCAAGGACAGGGTCACGAACAATCAGCCCCAGCATTTT CASSKDRVTNNQPQHF
NA TRBJ1-6 NA TRBV25-1 TGTGCCAGCCTTAGGTCACAGGGAGATTCACCCCTCCACTTT CASLRSQGDSPLHF
NA TRBJ1-4 NA TRBV6-5 TGTGCCAGCAGCTTGCGGGGGCAGCGGGAAAAACTGTTTTTT CASSLRGQREKLFF
NA TRBJ1-3 NA TRBV28 TGTGCCAGCAGTTTCGGGGGTTGGGGCACCATATATTTT CASSFGGWGTIYF
NA TRBJ1-5 NA TRBV10-2 TGCGCCAGCAGTGAGTCTCATTGGACAGTTCAGTCTGATCAGCCCCAGCATTTT CASSESHWTVQSDQPQHF
NA TRBJ2-1 NA TRBV7-2 TGTGCCAGCAGCTTAGCGCAAGGGGGGGGCTCCTACAATGAGCAGTTCTTC CASSLAQGGGSYNEQFF
NA TRBJ1-2 TRBD1 TRBV19 TGTGCCAGTATGGTGACAGGGACCTATGGCTACACCTTC CASMVTGTYGYTF
NA TRBJ2-1 TRBD1 TRBV3-1/TRBV3-2 TGTGCCAGCAGCCCCGGACAGGGGTCGTACAATGAGCAGTTCTTC CASSPGQGSYNEQFF
NA TRBJ1-2 TRBD1 TRBV19 TGTGCCAGTAAGGGACAGCCAGAAAGCTACACCTTC CASKGQPESYTF
NA TRBJ1-1 TRBD1 TRBV5-4 TGTGCCAGCAGCTTGGGCGGGACAGGCGAAGCTTTCTTT CASSLGGTGEAFF
once TRBJ1-3 TRBD1 TRBV6-1 TGTGCCAGCAGTGAAGACAGGGGCAACTCTGGAAACACCATATATTTT CASSEDRGNSGNTIYF
NA TRBJ2-1 TRBD2 TRBV7-8 TGTGCCAGCAGCTTTAGCGGGAGAGGCGGGGAGCAGTTCTTC CASSFSGRGGEQFF
NA TRBJ2-3 NA TRBV10-3 TGTGCCATCAGTGAGGGACAGCCCTCAGCAGATACGCAGTATTTT CAISEGQPSADTQYF
NA TRBJ1-6 NA TRBV5-6 TGTGCCAGCAGCCCTCTCCCCCGGTCTCTAAATTCACCCCTCCACTTT CASSPLPRSLNSPLHF
NA TRBJ2-7 NA TRBV6-5 TGTGCCAGCAGGGCGCAGGGTCCCTACGAGCAGTACTTC CASRAQGPYEQYF
NA TRBJ1-4 TRBD1 TRBV27 TGTGCCAGCAGTTCTAACCCCCAGGGGGGTGAAAAACTGTTTTTT CASSSNPQGGEKLFF
NA TRBJ1-2 NA TRBV7-2 TGTGCCAGCAGCTTTCTGCCGGCTAACTATGGCTACACCTTC CASSFLPANYGYTF
once TRBJ1-3 NA TRBV9 TGTGCCAGCAGCGGAGCCAACCCGAACTCTGGAAACACCATATATTTT CASSGANPNSGNTIYF
NA TRBJ1-2 NA TRBV3-1/TRBV3-2 TGTGCCAGCAGCCCTTCTCGGGTAGACTATGGCTACACCTTC CASSPSRVDYGYTF